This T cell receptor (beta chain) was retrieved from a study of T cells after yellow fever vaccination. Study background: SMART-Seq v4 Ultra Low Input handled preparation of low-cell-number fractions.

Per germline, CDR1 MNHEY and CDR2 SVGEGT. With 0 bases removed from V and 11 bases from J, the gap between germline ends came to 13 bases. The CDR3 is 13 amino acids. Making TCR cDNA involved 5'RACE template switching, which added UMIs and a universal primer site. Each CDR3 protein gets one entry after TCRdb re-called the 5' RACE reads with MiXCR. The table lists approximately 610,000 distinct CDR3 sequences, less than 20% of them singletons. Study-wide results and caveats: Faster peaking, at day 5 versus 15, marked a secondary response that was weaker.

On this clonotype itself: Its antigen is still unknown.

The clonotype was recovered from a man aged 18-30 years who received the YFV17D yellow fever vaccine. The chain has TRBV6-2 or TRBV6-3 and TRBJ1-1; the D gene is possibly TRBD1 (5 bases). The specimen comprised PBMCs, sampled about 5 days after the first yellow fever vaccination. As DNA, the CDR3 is TGTGCCAGCAGTTACTCCAGGGAACGGTGTGCTTTCTTT. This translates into CASSYSRERCAFF.